This record concerns one T cell receptor (beta chain) sequence. The antigen is not known. CDR1 is MDHEN and CDR2 is SYDVKM in the germline V gene. The CDR3 has 17 residues. Trimming took 1 base from V and 7 from J, leaving 23 bases between them. TCRdb fed the RT-PCR reads into MiXCR, producing one record per CDR3 protein. The table lists about 570,000 distinct CDR3 sequences, about 11% of them singletons. These data originate in a study of response to subunit inactivated influenza vaccine. Regarding the study as a whole: With each seasonal influenza vaccination, the authors suggested, few new T cells are recruited.

V gene TRBV28 combines with J gene TRBJ2-7; D call uncertain. The sequence was obtained from a man aged 50 to 59 who received an inactivated influenza vaccine. The source was PBMCs from blood, collected on the day of vaccination. CDR3 region: CASSLFFLFLPFREQYF. DNA of the CDR3: TGTGCCAGCAGTTTATTTTTCTTGTTTTTACCATTCAGGGAGCAGTACTTC.